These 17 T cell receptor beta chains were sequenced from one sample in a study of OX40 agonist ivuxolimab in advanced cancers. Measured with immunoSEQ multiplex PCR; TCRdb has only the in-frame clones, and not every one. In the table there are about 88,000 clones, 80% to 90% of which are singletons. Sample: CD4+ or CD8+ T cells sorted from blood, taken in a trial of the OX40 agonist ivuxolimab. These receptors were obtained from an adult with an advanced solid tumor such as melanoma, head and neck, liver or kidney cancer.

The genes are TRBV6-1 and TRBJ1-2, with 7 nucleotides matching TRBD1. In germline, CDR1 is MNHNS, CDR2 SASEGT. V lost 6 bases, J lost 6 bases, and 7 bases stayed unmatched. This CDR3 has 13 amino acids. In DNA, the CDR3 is TGTGCCAGCAGAGGGACAGTCCGCGATGGCTACACCTTC. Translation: CASRGTVRDGYTF.

In DNA form, the CDR3 reads TGTGCCTGGAGTCGTGCCCAGCCCCAGCATTTT. Amino acids: CAWSRAQPQHF. The chain is built from TRBV30 and TRBJ1-5; D ambiguous. Germline V lookup: CDR1 GTSNPN, CDR2 SVGIG (reference sequence). The CDR3 extends over 11 amino acids. Trimming took off 2 bases at V and 7 bases at J, with 6 bases between the two ends.

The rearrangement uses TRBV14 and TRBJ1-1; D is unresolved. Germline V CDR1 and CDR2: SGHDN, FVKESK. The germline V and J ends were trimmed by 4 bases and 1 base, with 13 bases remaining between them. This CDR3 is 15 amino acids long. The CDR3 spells CASSRSGGRNTEAFF. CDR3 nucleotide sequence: TGTGCCAGCAGCCGTTCCGGTGGTAGGAACACTGAAGCTTTCTTT.

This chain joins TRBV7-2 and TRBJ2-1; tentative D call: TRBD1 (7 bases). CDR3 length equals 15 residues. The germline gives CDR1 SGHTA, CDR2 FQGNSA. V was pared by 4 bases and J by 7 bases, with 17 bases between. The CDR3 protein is CASSSGGTARNEQFF. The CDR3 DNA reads TGTGCCAGCAGCTCAGGGGGGACAGCGCGTAATGAGCAGTTCTTC. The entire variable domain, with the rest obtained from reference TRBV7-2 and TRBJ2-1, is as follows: GAGVSQSPSNKVTEKGKDVELRCDPISGHTALYWYRQSLGQGLEFLIYFQGNSAPDKSGLPSDRFSAERTGGSVSTLTIQRTQQEDSAVYLCASSSGGTARNEQFFGPGTRLTVL.

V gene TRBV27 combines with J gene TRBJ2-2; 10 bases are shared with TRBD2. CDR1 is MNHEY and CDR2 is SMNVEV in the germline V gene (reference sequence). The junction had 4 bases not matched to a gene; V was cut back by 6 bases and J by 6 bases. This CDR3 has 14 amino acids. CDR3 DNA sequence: TGTGCCAGCAGGTCCAGCGGGAGGGCCGGGGAGCTGTTTTTT. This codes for CASRSSGRAGELFF.

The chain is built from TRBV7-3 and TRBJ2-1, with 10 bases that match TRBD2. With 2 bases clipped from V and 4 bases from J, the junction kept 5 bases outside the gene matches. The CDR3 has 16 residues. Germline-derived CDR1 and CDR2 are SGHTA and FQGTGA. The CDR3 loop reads CASSLGLAGVYNEQFF. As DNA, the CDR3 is TGTGCCAGCAGCTTAGGTCTAGCGGGGGTTTACAATGAGCAGTTCTTC.

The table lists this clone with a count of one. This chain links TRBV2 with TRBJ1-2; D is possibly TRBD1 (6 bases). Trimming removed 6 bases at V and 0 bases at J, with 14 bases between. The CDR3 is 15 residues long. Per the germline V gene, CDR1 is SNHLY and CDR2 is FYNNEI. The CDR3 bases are TGTGCCAGCAGGAAAACAGGGTTAGCTAACTATGGCTACACCTTC. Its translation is CASRKTGLANYGYTF.

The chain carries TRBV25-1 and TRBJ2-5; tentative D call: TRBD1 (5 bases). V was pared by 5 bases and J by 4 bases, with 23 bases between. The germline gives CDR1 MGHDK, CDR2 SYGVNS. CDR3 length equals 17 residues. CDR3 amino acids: CASSTSPGQKDGETQYF. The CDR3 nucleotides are TGTGCCAGCAGTACCTCCCCCGGACAAAAAGACGGAGAGACCCAGTACTTC.

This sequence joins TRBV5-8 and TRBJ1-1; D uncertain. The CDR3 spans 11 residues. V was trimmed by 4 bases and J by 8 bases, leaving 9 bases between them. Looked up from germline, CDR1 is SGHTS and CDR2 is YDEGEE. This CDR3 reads CASSARWEAFF. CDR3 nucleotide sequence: TGTGCCAGCAGCGCCAGATGGGAAGCTTTCTTT.

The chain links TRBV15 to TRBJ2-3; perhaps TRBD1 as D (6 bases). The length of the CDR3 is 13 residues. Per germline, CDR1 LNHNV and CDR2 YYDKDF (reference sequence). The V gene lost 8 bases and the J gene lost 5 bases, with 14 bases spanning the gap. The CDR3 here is CATGGQRRDTQYF. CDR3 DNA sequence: TGTGCCACCGGAGGACAGAGAAGAGATACGCAGTATTTT.

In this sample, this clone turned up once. For the CDR3, the DNA is TGTGCCAGCAGCCGCAACGTAGATTCGGAGACCCAGTACTTC. Amino acid sequence: CASSRNVDSETQYF. The chain joins TRBV5-4 to TRBJ2-5; D not certain. CDR3 length: 14 residues. Germline assignment: CDR1 SGHNT and CDR2 YYREEE (reference sequence). V shed 4 bases and J shed 5 bases, with 15 bases lying between them.

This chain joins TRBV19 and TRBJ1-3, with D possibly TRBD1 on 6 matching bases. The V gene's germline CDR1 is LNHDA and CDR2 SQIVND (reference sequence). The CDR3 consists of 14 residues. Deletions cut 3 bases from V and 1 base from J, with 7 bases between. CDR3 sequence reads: CASSITGSGNTIYF. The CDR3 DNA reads TGTGCCAGTAGTATCACAGGGTCTGGAAACACCATATATTTT.

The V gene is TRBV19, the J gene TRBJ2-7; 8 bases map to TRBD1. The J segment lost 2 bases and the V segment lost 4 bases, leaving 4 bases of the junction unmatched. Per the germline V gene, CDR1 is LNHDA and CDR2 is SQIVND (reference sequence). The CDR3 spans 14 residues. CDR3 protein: CASSNGQGPYEQYF. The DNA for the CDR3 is TGTGCCAGTAGTAATGGACAGGGACCCTACGAGCAGTACTTC.

The chain's CDR3 is CASSLGQSQETQYF. Written as DNA, the CDR3 is TGCGCCAGCAGCTTAGGGCAGAGTCAAGAGACCCAGTACTTC. The chain employs TRBV5-1 and TRBJ2-5; D gene uncertain. This CDR3 has 14 residues. Germline V lookup: CDR1 SGHRS, CDR2 YFSETQ. The V end lost 2 bases, the J end lost 2 bases, and 10 bases lay between the germline ends.

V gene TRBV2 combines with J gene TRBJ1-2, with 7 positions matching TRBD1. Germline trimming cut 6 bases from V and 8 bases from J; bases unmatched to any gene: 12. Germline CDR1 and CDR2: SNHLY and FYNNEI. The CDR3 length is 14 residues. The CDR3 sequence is CASRMKVTGEGYTF. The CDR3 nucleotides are TGTGCCAGCAGGATGAAGGTCACAGGGGAGGGCTACACCTTC.

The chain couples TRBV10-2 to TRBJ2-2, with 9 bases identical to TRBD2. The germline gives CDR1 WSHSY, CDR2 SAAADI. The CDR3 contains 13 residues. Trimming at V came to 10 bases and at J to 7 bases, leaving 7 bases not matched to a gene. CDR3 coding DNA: TGCGCCACCCAGCGGGAGGAGGACGGGGAGCTGTTTTTT. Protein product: CATQREEDGELFF.

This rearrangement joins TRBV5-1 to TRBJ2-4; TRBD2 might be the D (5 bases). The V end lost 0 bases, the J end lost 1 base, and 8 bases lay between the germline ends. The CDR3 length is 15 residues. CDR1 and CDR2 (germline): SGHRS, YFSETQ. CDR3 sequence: CASSLAGEAKNIQYF. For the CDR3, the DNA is TGCGCCAGCAGCTTGGCCGGGGAGGCCAAAAACATTCAGTACTTC.